The 18 T cell receptor beta chains below come from one sample, sequenced in a study of cytomegalovirus exposure and HLA in healthy donors. PCR was performed using 60 Vbeta and 13 Jbeta primers. Libraries were prepared by immunoSEQ multiplex PCR; TCRdb keeps only in-frame clonotypes and omits some of them. This sample has under 150,000 clones, with about 80% found just once. Material: PBMCs. All receptors derive from a male donor in good health and CMV-seronegative.

The rearrangement joins TRBV7-9 to TRBJ2-1, with a weak D call TRBD1 (6 bases). CDR1 is SEHNR, CDR2 FQNEAQ, per germline (reference sequence). V lost 3 bases to trimming and J lost 8 bases, with 17 bases between them. The CDR3 extends over 15 amino acids. The CDR3 region has the DNA TGTGCCAGCAGCTTTGTACAGGGAAAGGGGGATGAGCAGTTCTTC. It is translated as CASSFVQGKGDEQFF.

Details on this clone: An end of the junction does not agree with germline; a read error may underlie this. The rearrangement uses TRBV10-1 and TRBJ2-4; D may be TRBD1 (6 bases). The CDR3 is 14 residues long. From germline, CDR1 is WNHNN and CDR2 SYGVQD (reference sequence). CDR3 region: CASSESIGQNSQYF. Here the CDR3 DNA reads TGCGCCAGCAGTGAGTCGATAGGACAGAACAGTCAGTACTTC.

J is TRBJ2-2 and V is TRBV5-4, with D unresolved. CDR1 SGHNT and CDR2 YYREEE come from the germline V gene (reference sequence). Trimming took 4 bases from V and 6 from J, leaving 10 bases between them. This CDR3 comprises 13 residues. As DNA, the CDR3 is TGTGCCAGCAGCCCCACGAGTCCCGGGGAGCTGTTTTTT. The encoded protein is CASSPTSPGELFF.

By sample share, this clone is medium-sized. Here the CDR3 DNA reads TGTGCCAGCAGTGAAGGGGAGAACACTGAAGCTTTCTTT. Its protein product is CASSEGENTEAFF. The gene calls are TRBV6-4 and TRBJ1-1; D possibly corresponds to TRBD1 (5 bases). V was clipped by 3 bases and J by 1 base, with 6 bases between them. The CDR3 runs 13 residues. Germline CDR1 reads MRHNA; CDR2 reads SNTAGT.

The chain combines TRBV4-3 with TRBJ2-3; 9 nucleotides line up with TRBD2. CDR1 is LGHNA, CDR2 YSLEER, per germline. J gave up 1 base and V 1 base, and 9 bases lay outside the gene matches. This CDR3 spans 18 amino acids. CDR3 sequence (DNA): TGCGCCAGCAGCCAAGTGTGGAATCCTAGCGGGGGCACAGATACGCAGTATTTT. Its protein product is CASSQVWNPSGGTDTQYF.

This clone was seen once. This chain joins TRBV7-2 and TRBJ2-4; D might be TRBD1 (6 bases). Germline V gene data show CDR1 as SGHTA and CDR2 as FQGNSA. Trimming took off 8 bases at V and 0 bases at J, with 14 bases between the two ends. This CDR3 has 15 residues. In nucleotides, the CDR3 is TGTGCCAGCCGGGACACCAAAGGAGCCAAAAACATTCAGTACTTC. Encoded protein: CASRDTKGAKNIQYF.

The chain joins TRBV30 to TRBJ1-2; 8 bases agree with TRBD1. In germline, CDR1 is GTSNPN, CDR2 SVGIG (reference sequence). The CDR3 has 14 amino acids. V gave up 6 bases and J gave up 5 bases; unmatched junction bases: 11. CDR3 DNA: TGTGCCTGCCAGACAGGGGCACTCCAGTATGGCTACACCTTC. This gives the protein CACQTGALQYGYTF.

This clone turned up a few times. The V gene is TRBV5-1, the J gene TRBJ2-7; 11 bases agree with TRBD2. Per the germline V gene, CDR1 is SGHRS and CDR2 is YFSETQ. The CDR3 extends over 15 amino acids. Losses at the gene ends were 0 bases for V and 4 bases for J; bases not matched to a gene: 3. The CDR3 DNA follows: TGCGCCAGCAGCTTGGGACTAGCGGGAAGTTACGAGCAGTACTTC. This gives the protein CASSLGLAGSYEQYF.

The genes are TRBV28 and TRBJ1-5; 7 bases match TRBD1. Germline assignment: CDR1 MDHEN and CDR2 SYDVKM. The CDR3 runs 14 residues. V lost 6 bases and J lost 6; bases outside the gene matches: 8. CDR3 sequence (DNA): TGTGCCAGCAGCCGAACAACAGGGGTTCAGCCCCAGCATTTT. Translated, it gives CASSRTTGVQPQHF.

The chain is built from TRBV28 and TRBJ1-2; maybe TRBD1 (6 bases). Germline V gives CDR1 MDHEN, CDR2 SYDVKM. The CDR3 extends over 15 amino acids. Deletions cut 6 bases from V and 3 bases from J, with 17 bases between. The CDR3 region has the DNA TGTGCCAGCAGCCCCCTGAGTTACAGGGACTATGGCTACACCTTC. Protein sequence: CASSPLSYRDYGYTF.

V usage is TRBV28 and J usage is TRBJ1-1; TRBD1 might be the D (5 bases). The CDR3 is 14 amino acids. V was pared by 7 bases and J by 3 bases, with 15 bases between. In germline, CDR1 is MDHEN, CDR2 SYDVKM. The CDR3 nucleotides are TGTGCCAGCACCTCTGGGGCTCGGGACACTGAAGCTTTCTTT. Protein sequence: CASTSGARDTEAFF.

The CDR3 coding sequence is TGTGCCAGCAGTGACTCGGACGGGGACTGGGGCACAGATACGCAGTATTTT. The encoded protein is CASSDSDGDWGTDTQYF. The chain employs TRBV25-1 and TRBJ2-3, with D possibly being TRBD2 (6 bases). Trimming removed 3 bases from V and 1 base from J, with 17 bases in between. The CDR3 is made up of 17 amino acids. Per the germline V gene, CDR1 is MGHDK and CDR2 is SYGVNS.

The chain carries TRBV27 and TRBJ2-5, with D tentatively TRBD2 (7 bases). The CDR3 is made up of 17 amino acids. The V gene's germline CDR1 is MNHEY and CDR2 SMNVEV (reference sequence). V was clipped by 0 bases and J by 5 bases, with 19 bases between them. The CDR3 loop reads CASSLSGAGEGEETQYF. The CDR3 nucleotides read TGTGCCAGCAGTTTATCGGGGGCGGGAGAAGGGGAGGAGACCCAGTACTTC.

The rearrangement joins TRBV10-3 to TRBJ1-5; 8 bases fit TRBD1. The J segment lost 0 bases and the V segment lost 4 bases, leaving 5 bases of the junction unmatched. The CDR3 spans 16 residues. Germline loops: CDR1 ENHRY, CDR2 SYGVKD. CDR3 in amino acids: CAISGGQANSNQPQHF. The CDR3 DNA reads TGTGCCATCAGTGGGGGACAGGCGAATAGCAATCAGCCCCAGCATTTT.

About this clone: Other DNA sequences in this sample translate to the same CDR3. The chain links TRBV7-9 to TRBJ1-4; 8 bases line up with TRBD1. Germline V CDR1 and CDR2: SEHNR, FQNEAQ (reference sequence). Unmatched junction bases numbered 3, after V lost 5 bases and J lost 4 bases. The CDR3 contains 14 residues. CDR3 protein: CASSRDRGNEKLFF. The CDR3, as DNA: TGTGCCAGCAGCCGAGACAGGGGTAATGAAAAACTGTTTTTT.

The genes are TRBV25-1 and TRBJ2-7, with no clear D. The ends were cut back, 2 bases at V and 2 bases at J, with 7 bases in the middle. CDR3 length: 13 amino acids. Germline-derived CDR1 and CDR2 are MGHDK and SYGVNS. CDR3 sequence reads: CASSERQAYEQYF. In nucleotides, the CDR3 is TGTGCCAGCAGTGAACGTCAGGCCTACGAGCAGTACTTC.

J is TRBJ1-4 and V is TRBV23-1; TRBD1 is a possible D gene (5 bases). TRBV23-1 is noted as an ORF with a role that remains uncertain. The CDR3 is made up of 13 amino acids. V gave up 6 bases and J gave up 7 bases, with 12 bases separating them. In nucleotides, the CDR3 is TGCGCCAGCAGGGGAGGGGCAAGTGAAAAACTGTTTTTT. It specifies CASRGGASEKLFF.

J is TRBJ2-7 and V is TRBV6-5; no clear D gene. The CDR3 runs 12 residues. With 6 bases removed from V and 2 bases from J, the gap between germline ends came to 8 bases. Germline V gives CDR1 MNHEY, CDR2 SVGAGI. The CDR3, as DNA: TGTGCCAGCAGCCGCACGGCCTACGAGCAGTACTTC. It codes for CASSRTAYEQYF.